This T cell receptor (beta chain) was captured in a study of vaccination effects on CD4 cells after COVID-19. Study-wide findings and caveats: There was marked clonal contraction among infection- and vaccine-induced clones late after vaccination.

Germline V gene lookup returns CDR1 MNHEY and CDR2 SVGAGI. The V and J ends lost 5 bases and 7 bases respectively, with 11 bases between them. The CDR3 extends over 12 amino acids. Sequencing in the ViraFEST assay came after antigen-specific CD4+ T cells had been expanded with viral peptide pools, which were used to stimulate PBMC. After roughly 10 days in culture, the CD4+ T cells were isolated. The person acquired a PCR-confirmed SARS-CoV-2 infection between March and December 2020. Cultures received IL-2 medium that replaced half the medium on days 3 and 7. The table lists this clone with a few counts. Its target is unknown. Profiling relied on immunoSEQ multiplex PCR, and the TCRdb table lists in-frame clones only, not all of them. The sample has tens of thousands of clones; approximately 70% are singletons.

The rearrangement links TRBV6-5 to TRBJ2-5; no clear D gene. This TCR derives from a human donor who had a prior SARS-CoV-2 infection. This specimen was CD4+ T cells from PBMCs cultured with SARS-CoV-2 spike peptides, taken before COVID-19 vaccination. This chain's CDR3 is CASSTWPRTQYF. CDR3 nucleotides: TGTGCCAGCAGTACATGGCCGCGGACCCAGTACTTC.